The text below deals with one TCR beta chain. Antigen unknown. Construction of TCR beta libraries relied on iRepertoire HTBI primers and on Arm-PCR targeting CDR3 regions. TCRdb reanalysed the multiplex PCR reads using MiXCR and keeps one entry per CDR3 protein. The sample holds approximately 360,000 distinct CDR3 sequences, more than 20% seen once. The CDR3 contains 15 residues. Germline V gene sequence: CDR1 SGHRS, CDR2 YFSETQ. J was trimmed by 4 bases and V by 4 bases; bases with no gene match: 7. This sample is part of a study of regulatory T cells in long-lasting Graves disease. Points from the study as a whole: There was favoring of TRBV28, TRBJ1-2 and TRBJ2-5 in persistent disease.

Time point noted: persistent/refractory GD, antithyroid drugs over 5 years with positive TRAb. From PBMCs, RNA was extracted and then used to make the TCR library. The rearrangement uses TRBV5-1 and TRBJ2-2; 7 nucleotides line up with TRBD1. The clonotype comes from a woman in her forties with Graves disease. The source material was peripheral blood mononuclear cells (PBMCs), sampled when the disease was refractory, from a patient treated with antithyroid drugs. The CDR3 nucleotides read TGCGCCAGCAGCGTTTCGGGACAGCTCACCGGGGAGCTGTTTTTT. Translation gives CASSVSGQLTGELFF.